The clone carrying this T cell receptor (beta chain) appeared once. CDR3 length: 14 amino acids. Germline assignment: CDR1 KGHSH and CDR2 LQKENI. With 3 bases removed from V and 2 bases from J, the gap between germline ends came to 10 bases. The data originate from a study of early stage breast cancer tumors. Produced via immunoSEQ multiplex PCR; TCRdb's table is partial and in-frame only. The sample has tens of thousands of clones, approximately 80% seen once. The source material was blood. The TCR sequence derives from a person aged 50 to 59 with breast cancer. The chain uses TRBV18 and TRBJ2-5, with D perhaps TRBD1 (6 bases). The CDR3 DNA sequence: TGTGCCAGCTCACCCCAGGACAGACAAGAGACCCAGTACTTC. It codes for CASSPQDRQETQYF.